This T cell receptor (beta chain) comes out of a study of blood T cell repertoires in COVID-19. Background on the study: Collection of acute and convalescent COVID-19 samples took place in the United States, Italy and Spain.

In the authors' workflow: Amplification of reference gene primers provided the estimated nucleated cell counts. The protocol was immunoSEQ multiplex PCR, while the TCRdb copy is restricted to in-frame clones and leaves out a portion. The DNA gave D and trimming, while V, J and clone size come from that table. The table records approximately 100,000 clones, approximately 84% of them present only once. This CDR3 is built from 17 residues. Between the trimmed V and J ends, which lost 4 bases and 5 bases, there was a span of 23 bases. Germline V gene sequence: CDR1 LGHDT, CDR2 YNNKEL (reference sequence).

This chain joins TRBV3-1 (or the pseudogene TRBV3-2) and TRBJ2-5; a weak D match, TRBD2 (6 bases). Sequencing was performed on peripheral blood. This receptor was identified in a man aged 65 to 85 with acute or convalescent COVID-19. The CDR3 is CASSRGLIPTGGETQYF. As DNA, the CDR3 is TGTGCCAGCAGCCGAGGGCTCATCCCTACCGGAGGGGAGACCCAGTACTTC.